This T cell receptor beta chain originates from a study of cytomegalovirus exposure and HLA in healthy donors. Study-level results: Apparent HLA restriction characterized most CMV-associated TCR beta chains in a later analysis. The likely explanation for a cluster of highly shared sequence variants was sequencing artifact. Despite most TCR sequences being rare, some public TCRs occurred in many donors. The study designated roughly 150 TCR beta chains cytomegalovirus-associated.

Researchers ran the PCR with 60 Vbeta and 13 Jbeta primers. The protocol was immunoSEQ multiplex PCR, while the TCRdb copy is restricted to in-frame clones and leaves out a portion. This sample carries about 160,000 clones, with 1.3% going to the ten biggest clones. CDR1 and CDR2 from the germline V gene are MGHRA and YSYEKL. CDR3 length equals 19 residues. The V gene end was trimmed by 4 bases and the J gene end by 4 bases; junction bases not matched to a gene: 17. To note about this clone: Its antigen is as yet unknown.

J is TRBJ1-1 and V is TRBV4-1, with 11 bases fitting TRBD1. This receptor was obtained from a woman aged 55-75 years in good health and CMV-seronegative. Sequencing was carried out using PBMCs. CDR3 in DNA: TGCGCCAGCAGCCGCCCGGATCCGGGACAGGGGGAAGGTAGCACTGAAGCTTTCTTT. Its translation: CASSRPDPGQGEGSTEAFF.